This record concerns one TCR beta chain sequence. The antigen remains undetermined. The data derive from a study of cytomegalovirus exposure and HLA in healthy donors. Study information: Sequencing of 180 million or so T cells in an earlier analysis found approximately 120 million unique TCR beta sequences. Study-level findings and limits: Several top significant clusters appeared, in a later analysis, to be linked to common viral pathogens.

In the PCR, 60 Vbeta and 13 Jbeta primers were used. Some clones are missing from TCRdb's copy, which holds only in-frame ones; the method was immunoSEQ multiplex PCR. The data contain under 200,000 clones, 68% of them singletons. What was sequenced was PBMCs. The source of this sequence is a man aged 45-60 years in good health and CMV-seronegative.

In DNA, the CDR3 is TGTGCCAGCAGGACAGGTCAGGGGTGGGCCTGGGAGCAGTACTTC. Translation: CASRTGQGWAWEQYF. This rearrangement joins TRBV27 to TRBJ2-7, with D tentatively TRBD1 (6 bases). Between the trimmed V and J ends, which lost 6 bases and 7 bases, there was a span of 22 bases. The CDR3 extends over 15 amino acids. The germline CDR1 and CDR2 sequences are MNHEY and SMNVEV (reference sequence).